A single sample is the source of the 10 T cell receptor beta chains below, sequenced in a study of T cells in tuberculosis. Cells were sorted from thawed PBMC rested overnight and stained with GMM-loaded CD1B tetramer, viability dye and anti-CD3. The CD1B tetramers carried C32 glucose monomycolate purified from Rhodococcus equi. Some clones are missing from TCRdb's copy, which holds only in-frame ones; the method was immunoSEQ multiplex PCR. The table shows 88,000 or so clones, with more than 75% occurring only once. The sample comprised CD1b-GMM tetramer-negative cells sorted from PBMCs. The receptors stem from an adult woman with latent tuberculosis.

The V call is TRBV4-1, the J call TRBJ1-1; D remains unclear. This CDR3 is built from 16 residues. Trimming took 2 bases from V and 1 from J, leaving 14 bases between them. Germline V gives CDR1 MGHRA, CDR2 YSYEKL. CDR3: CASSQSTTRGNTEAFF. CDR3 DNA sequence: TGCGCCAGCAGCCAATCCACGACACGTGGGAACACTGAAGCTTTCTTT.

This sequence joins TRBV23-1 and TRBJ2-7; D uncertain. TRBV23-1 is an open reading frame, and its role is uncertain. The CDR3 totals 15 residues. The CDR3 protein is CASRQLAEGFYEQYV. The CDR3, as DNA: TGCGCCAGCAGGCAATTAGCTGAAGGCTTCTACGAGCAGTACGTC.

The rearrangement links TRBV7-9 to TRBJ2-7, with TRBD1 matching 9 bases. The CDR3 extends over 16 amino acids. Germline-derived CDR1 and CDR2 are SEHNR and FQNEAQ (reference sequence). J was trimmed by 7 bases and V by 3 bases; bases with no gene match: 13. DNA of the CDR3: TGTGCCAGCAGCTTTGACAGCGGGGACAGGGCTTTAGAGCAGTACTTC. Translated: CASSFDSGDRALEQYF.

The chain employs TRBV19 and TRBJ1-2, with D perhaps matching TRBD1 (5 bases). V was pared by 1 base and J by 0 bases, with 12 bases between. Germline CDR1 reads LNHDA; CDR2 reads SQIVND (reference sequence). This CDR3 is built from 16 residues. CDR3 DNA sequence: TGTGCCAGTAGTATAGTTGGCAGGGTAGCTAACTATGGCTACACCTTC. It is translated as CASSIVGRVANYGYTF.

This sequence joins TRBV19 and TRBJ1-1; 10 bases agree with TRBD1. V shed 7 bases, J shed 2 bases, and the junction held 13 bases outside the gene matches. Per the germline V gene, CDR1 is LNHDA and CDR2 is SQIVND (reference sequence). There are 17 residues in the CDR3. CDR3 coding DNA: TGTGCCAGTACCATACCGGGACAGGGGAGAGGAAACACTGAAGCTTTCTTT. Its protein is CASTIPGQGRGNTEAFF.

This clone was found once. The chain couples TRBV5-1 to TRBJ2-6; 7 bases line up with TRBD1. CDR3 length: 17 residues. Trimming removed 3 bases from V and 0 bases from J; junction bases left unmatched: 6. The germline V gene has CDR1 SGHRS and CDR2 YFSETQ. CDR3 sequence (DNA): TGCGCCAGCAGCTCGGGACAGCTTTTCTCTGGGGCCAACGTCCTGACTTTC. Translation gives CASSSGQLFSGANVLTF.

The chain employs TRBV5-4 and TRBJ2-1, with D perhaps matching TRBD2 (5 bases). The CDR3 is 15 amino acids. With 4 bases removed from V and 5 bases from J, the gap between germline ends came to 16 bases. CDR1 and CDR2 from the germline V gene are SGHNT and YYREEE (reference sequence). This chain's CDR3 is CASSRGLLRDNEQFF. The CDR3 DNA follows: TGTGCCAGCAGCCGAGGACTGTTACGGGACAATGAGCAGTTCTTC.

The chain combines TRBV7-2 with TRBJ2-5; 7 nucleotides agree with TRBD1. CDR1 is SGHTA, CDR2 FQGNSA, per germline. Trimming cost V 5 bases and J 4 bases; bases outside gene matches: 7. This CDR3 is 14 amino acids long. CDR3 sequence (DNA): TGTGCCAGCAGCCTGGACAGGTGGTCAGAGACCCAGTACTTC. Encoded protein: CASSLDRWSETQYF.

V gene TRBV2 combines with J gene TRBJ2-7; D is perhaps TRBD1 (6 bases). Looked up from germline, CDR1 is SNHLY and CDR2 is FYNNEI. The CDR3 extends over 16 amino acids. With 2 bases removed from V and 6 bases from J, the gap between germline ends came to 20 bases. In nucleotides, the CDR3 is TGTGCCAGCAGTGAAAGTCTCTTGAAGGCAGGGGTCGAGCAGTACTTC. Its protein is CASSESLLKAGVEQYF.

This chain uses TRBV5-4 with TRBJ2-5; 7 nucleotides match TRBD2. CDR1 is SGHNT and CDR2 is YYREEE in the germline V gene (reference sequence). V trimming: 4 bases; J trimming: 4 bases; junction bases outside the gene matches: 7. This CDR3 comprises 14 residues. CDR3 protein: CASSPGGIVETQYF. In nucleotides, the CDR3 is TGTGCCAGCAGCCCGGGGGGAATCGTAGAGACCCAGTACTTC.